Listed here are 19 T cell receptor beta chains from one sample, sequenced in a study of blood T cell repertoires in COVID-19. TCRdb's table, derived via immunoSEQ multiplex PCR, lists solely in-frame clones and lacks some. The profile shows about 430,000 clones, roughly 90% of them singletons. The sequencing input was peripheral blood. The receptor set was obtained from a man aged 18 to 29 with COVID-19, enrolled during active disease.

This sequence joins TRBV11-2 and TRBJ2-7; D gene unclear. Looked up from germline, CDR1 is SGHAT and CDR2 is FQNNGV. The CDR3 runs 14 residues. V dropped 1 base and J dropped 2 bases, with 9 bases sitting between them. The DNA of the CDR3 is TGTGCCAGCAGCTTAGGTCACAAACCCTACGAGCAGTACTTC. It yields the protein CASSLGHKPYEQYF. Based on the CDR3 plus reference TRBV11-2 and TRBJ2-7, the full variable domain is EAGVAQSPRYKIIEKRQSVAFWCNPISGHATLYWYQQILGQGPKLLIQFQNNGVVDDSQLPKDRFSAERLKGVDSTLKIQPAKLEDSAVYLCASSLGHKPYEQYFGPGTRLTVT.

The V gene is TRBV11-2, the J gene TRBJ2-7; possibly TRBD1 for D (5 bases). The CDR3 is made up of 13 amino acids. Germline CDR1 is SGHAT and CDR2 is FQNNGV. The ends were cut back, 0 bases at V and 3 bases at J, with 6 bases in the middle. The CDR3 DNA sequence: TGTGCCAGCAGCTTAGACCAGGGCTACGAGCAGTACTTC. It encodes CASSLDQGYEQYF. Variable domain in full (rest from reference TRBV11-2 and TRBJ2-7): EAGVAQSPRYKIIEKRQSVAFWCNPISGHATLYWYQQILGQGPKLLIQFQNNGVVDDSQLPKDRFSAERLKGVDSTLKIQPAKLEDSAVYLCASSLDQGYEQYFGPGTRLTVT.

This clone came up once. CDR3 amino acids: CASSPTNPWGDGAYEQYF. The CDR3, as DNA: TGTGCCAGCAGTCCGACTAACCCCTGGGGGGATGGGGCCTACGAGCAGTACTTC. This chain joins TRBV27 and TRBJ2-7; tentatively, D is TRBD2 (6 bases). The CDR3 sequence is 18 residues long. The germline CDR1 and CDR2 sequences are MNHEY and SMNVEV (reference sequence). Trimming pared 5 bases from V and 2 bases from J, leaving 25 bases between.

V and J are TRBV19 and TRBJ2-7; D remains unclear. This CDR3 region has 14 residues. The V end was cut by 5 bases, the J end by 0 bases, with 11 bases between. Germline CDR1 reads LNHDA; CDR2 reads SQIVND (reference sequence). The CDR3 loop is CASSPRVSSYEQYF. CDR3 nucleotide sequence: TGTGCCAGTAGTCCTCGGGTGAGCTCCTACGAGCAGTACTTC. Complete variable domain (other parts from reference TRBV19 and TRBJ2-7): DGGITQSPKYLFRKEGQNVTLSCEQNLNHDAMYWYRQDPGQGLRLIYYSQIVNDFQKGDIAEGYSVSREKKESFPLTVTSAQKNPTAFYLCASSPRVSSYEQYFGPGTRLTVT.

The chain joins TRBV19 to TRBJ2-3; 10 bases map to TRBD2. The germline gives CDR1 LNHDA, CDR2 SQIVND (reference sequence). V lost 5 bases, J lost 0 bases, and 14 bases stayed unmatched. The CDR3 has 19 residues. CDR3 coding DNA: TGTGCCAGTAGTTCCCGTCGGCTAGCGGGAGCAGCGAGCACAGATACGCAGTATTTT. It codes for CASSSRRLAGAASTDTQYF.

The rearrangement uses TRBV5-5 and TRBJ2-7; 10 bases map to TRBD2. The CDR3 has 12 residues. Germline V gene data show CDR1 as SGHKS and CDR2 as YYEKEE (reference sequence). Trimming removed 4 bases from V and 5 bases from J; junction bases left unmatched: 0. In DNA form, the CDR3 reads TGTGCCAGCAGCGGACTAGCGGACGAGCAGTACTTC. It yields the protein CASSGLADEQYF.

The chain joins TRBV5-1 to TRBJ2-1; 10 nucleotides align to TRBD2. Germline CDR1 and CDR2: SGHRS and YFSETQ. The CDR3 contains 16 residues. The ends lost 1 base at V and 9 bases at J; junction bases unmatched: 10. The CDR3 DNA follows: TGCGCCAGCAGCTTGTTGGCTAGCGGGGGCGTCAGTGAGCAGTTCTTC. Translation gives CASSLLASGGVSEQFF.

This chain connects TRBV13 to TRBJ1-6; D gene uncertain. Germline-derived CDR1 and CDR2 are PRHDT and FYEKMQ (reference sequence). This CDR3 spans 12 amino acids. Trimming took off 0 bases at V and 10 bases at J, with 4 bases between the two ends. CDR3 amino acids: CASSLGPSPLHF. CDR3 coding DNA: TGTGCCAGCAGCTTAGGTCCGTCACCCCTCCACTTT.

The chain carries TRBV10-3 and TRBJ2-7, with 9 bases that match TRBD1. Germline-derived CDR1 and CDR2 are ENHRY and SYGVKD. The CDR3 sequence is 14 residues long. The junction had 6 bases not matched to a gene; V was cut back by 6 bases and J by 3 bases. The CDR3 DNA reads as TGTGCCATCAGGAACAGGGGGCTGGGCTACGAGCAGTACTTC. This codes for CAIRNRGLGYEQYF.

This rearrangement joins TRBV5-1 to TRBJ2-5, with TRBD2 identical over 8 bases. This CDR3 has 15 amino acids. Germline CDR1 is SGHRS and CDR2 is YFSETQ. The ends lost 2 bases at V and 5 bases at J; junction bases unmatched: 8. The CDR3 loop reads CASSFGIAGRETQYF. As DNA, the CDR3 is TGCGCCAGCAGCTTTGGGATAGCGGGACGGGAGACCCAGTACTTC.

The gene calls are TRBV12-3 or TRBV12-4 and TRBJ1-3; D possibly corresponds to TRBD1 (5 bases). Deletions cut 7 bases from V and 3 bases from J, with 7 bases between. The CDR3 runs to 12 residues. The CDR3 protein is CASMGRGNTIYF. The CDR3 DNA sequence: TGTGCCAGCATGGGGCGTGGAAACACCATATATTTT.

The chain joins TRBV7-9 to TRBJ2-5; D unresolved. V lost 5 bases, J lost 2 bases, and 12 bases lay in between. CDR1 is SEHNR and CDR2 is FQNEAQ in the germline V gene (reference sequence). The CDR3 covers 14 residues. The DNA for the CDR3 is TGTGCCAGCAGCAAGATGGGCTTTCAAGAGACCCAGTACTTC. Residues: CASSKMGFQETQYF. The full variable domain, in which reference TRBV7-9 and TRBJ2-5 provide the parts outside the CDR3, is DTGVSQNPRHKITKRGQNVTFRCDPISEHNRLYWYRQTLGQGPEFLTYFQNEAQLEKSRLLSDRFSAERPKGSFSTLEIQRTEQGDSAMYLCASSKMGFQETQYFGPGTRLLVL.

This clone came up once. The chain joins TRBV10-2 to TRBJ2-1; TRBD2 matches 10 bases. V dropped 6 bases and J dropped 8; count of bases not matched to a gene: 7. Per germline, CDR1 WSHSY and CDR2 SAAADI. This CDR3 is built from 14 residues. The CDR3 DNA reads as TGCGCCAGCAGAATAGCGGGAGGTGTCCATGAGCAGTTCTTC. Its translation: CASRIAGGVHEQFF.

This clone was counted a single time. The chain links TRBV3-1 (or the pseudogene TRBV3-2) to TRBJ1-1; 7 bases line up with TRBD1. Trimming took 0 bases from V and 7 from J; bases not matched to a gene: 8. CDR3 length equals 15 residues. Germline V gene lookup returns CDR1 LGHDT and CDR2 YNNKEL (reference sequence). CDR3 nucleotide sequence: TGTGCCAGCAGCCAAGAGTCAGGACAGGTGGATGAAGCTTTCTTT. This translates into CASSQESGQVDEAFF.

J is TRBJ2-1 and V is TRBV10-3, with D unresolved. From germline, CDR1 is ENHRY and CDR2 SYGVKD. Deletions cut 3 bases from V and 3 bases from J, with 6 bases between. This CDR3 spans 13 amino acids. The CDR3 DNA follows: TGTGCCATCAGTGACTTCAGCTACAATGAGCAGTTCTTC. Translated, it gives CAISDFSYNEQFF.

The rearrangement links TRBV6-1 to TRBJ2-1, with 8 positions matching TRBD1. Germline values: CDR1 MNHNS, CDR2 SASEGT. The V and J ends lost 2 bases and 3 bases, in that order; junction bases with no gene match: 6. This CDR3 has 16 residues. In nucleotides, the CDR3 is TGTGCCAGCAGTGAATCAGGGGGCAACAACTACAATGAGCAGTTCTTC. It yields the protein CASSESGGNNYNEQFF.

This clone is a singleton in its sample. The chain combines TRBV5-4 with TRBJ1-1; TRBD1 aligns across 7 bases. J was trimmed by 4 bases and V by 0 bases; bases with no gene match: 9. There are 16 residues in the CDR3. CDR1 is SGHNT and CDR2 is YYREEE in the germline V gene (reference sequence). The CDR3 DNA reads as TGTGCCAGCAGCTTGGTGCGTCGAGGGGGCTTCACTGAAGCTTTCTTT. Protein product: CASSLVRRGGFTEAFF.

The rearrangement links TRBV3-1 (or the pseudogene TRBV3-2) to TRBJ1-2; 7 positions match TRBD1. The CDR3 extends over 13 amino acids. The ends lost 4 bases at V and 8 bases at J; junction bases unmatched: 7. From germline, CDR1 is LGHDT and CDR2 YNNKEL (reference sequence). CDR3 amino acids: CASSPPGQRGYTF. The CDR3 DNA sequence: TGTGCCAGCAGCCCTCCGGGACAGAGGGGCTACACCTTC.

The J gene is TRBJ1-1, the V gene TRBV19; unclear D gene. Germline V CDR1 and CDR2: LNHDA, SQIVND (reference sequence). The V end lost 4 bases, the J end lost 1 base, and 7 bases lay between the germline ends. The CDR3 spans 13 residues. The CDR3 here is CASSTSQNTEAFF. For the CDR3, the DNA is TGTGCCAGTAGTACATCACAGAACACTGAAGCTTTCTTT. Full variable domain (missing parts from reference TRBV19 and TRBJ1-1): DGGITQSPKYLFRKEGQNVTLSCEQNLNHDAMYWYRQDPGQGLRLIYYSQIVNDFQKGDIAEGYSVSREKKESFPLTVTSAQKNPTAFYLCASSTSQNTEAFFGQGTRLTVV.